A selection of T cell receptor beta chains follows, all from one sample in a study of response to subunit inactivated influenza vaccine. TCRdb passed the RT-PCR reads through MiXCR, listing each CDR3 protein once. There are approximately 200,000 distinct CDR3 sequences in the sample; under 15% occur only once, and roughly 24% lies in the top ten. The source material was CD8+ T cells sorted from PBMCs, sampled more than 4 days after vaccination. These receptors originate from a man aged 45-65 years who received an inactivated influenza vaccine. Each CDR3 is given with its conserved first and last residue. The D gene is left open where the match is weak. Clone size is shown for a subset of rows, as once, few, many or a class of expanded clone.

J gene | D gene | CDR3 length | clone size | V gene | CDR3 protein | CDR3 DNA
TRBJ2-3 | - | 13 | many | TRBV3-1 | CASSRINTDTQYF | TGTGCCAGCAGCCGGATCAACACAGATACGCAGTATTTT
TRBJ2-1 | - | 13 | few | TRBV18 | CASSPAVYNEQFF | TGTGCCAGCTCACCGGCGGTCTACAATGAGCAGTTCTTC
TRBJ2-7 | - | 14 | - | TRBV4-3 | CASSQGVGSYEQYF | TGCGCCAGCAGCCAAGGGGTGGGTTCCTACGAGCAGTACTTC
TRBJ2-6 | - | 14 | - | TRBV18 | CASSPSSSTNVLTF | TGTGCCAGCTCACCCTCGAGCTCTACAAACGTCCTGACTTTC
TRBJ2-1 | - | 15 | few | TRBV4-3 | CASSQDVGEHNEQFF | TGCGCCAGCAGCCAAGATGTGGGGGAACACAATGAGCAGTTCTTC
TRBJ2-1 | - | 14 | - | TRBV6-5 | CASSSNLGPIEQFF | TGTGCCAGCAGTTCCAACTTGGGGCCTATCGAGCAGTTCTTC
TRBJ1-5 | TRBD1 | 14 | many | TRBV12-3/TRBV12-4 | CASRPTGDNQPQHF | TGTGCCAGCAGGCCGACAGGGGACAATCAGCCCCAGCATTTT
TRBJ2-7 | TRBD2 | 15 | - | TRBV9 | CASSVGGGGRGEQYF | TGTGCCAGCAGCGTCGGCGGGGGAGGGCGAGGCGAGCAGTACTTC
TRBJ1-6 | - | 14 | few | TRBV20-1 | CSATGTPGNSPLHF | TGCAGTGCTACCGGGACGCCCGGGAATTCACCCCTCCACTTT
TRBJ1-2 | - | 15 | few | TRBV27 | CASSLYEKGDYGYTF | TGTGCCAGCAGTTTATACGAGAAAGGGGACTATGGCTACACCTTC
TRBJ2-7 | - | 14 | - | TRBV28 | CASSLRDPPVGQYF | TGTGCCAGCAGTCTTCGGGACCCCCCTGTCGGGCAGTACTTC
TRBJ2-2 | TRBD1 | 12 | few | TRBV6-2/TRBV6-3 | CASRQGGRELFF | TGTGCCAGCAGACAGGGGGGTCGGGAGCTGTTTTTT
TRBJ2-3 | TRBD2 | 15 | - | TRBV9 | CASSVASGGADTQYF | TGTGCCAGCAGCGTAGCTAGCGGGGGGGCGGATACGCAGTATTTT
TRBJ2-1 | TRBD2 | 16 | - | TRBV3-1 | CASSQDSGKVYNEQFF | TGTGCCAGCAGCCAAGATAGCGGGAAGGTCTACAATGAGCAGTTCTTC
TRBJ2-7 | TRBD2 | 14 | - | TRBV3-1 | CASSQGLASFEQYF | TGTGCCAGCAGCCAAGGACTAGCGTCGTTCGAGCAGTACTTC
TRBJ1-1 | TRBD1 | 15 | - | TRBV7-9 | CASTFQRQGSTEAFF | TGTGCCAGCACCTTCCAGAGACAGGGGAGTACTGAAGCTTTCTTT
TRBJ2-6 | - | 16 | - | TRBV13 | CASSLSGGSGANVLTF | TGTGCCAGCAGCTTATCGGGCGGATCTGGGGCCAACGTCCTGACTTTC
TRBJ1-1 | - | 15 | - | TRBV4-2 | CASSQDKQVGTEAFF | TGTGCCAGCAGCCAAGATAAGCAGGTTGGCACTGAAGCTTTCTTT
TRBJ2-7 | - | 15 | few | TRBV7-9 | CASSLKAGLGYEQYF | TGTGCCAGCAGCTTAAAGGCGGGGTTGGGGTACGAGCAGTACTTC
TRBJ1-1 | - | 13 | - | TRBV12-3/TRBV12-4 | CASGLGRVTEAFF | TGTGCCAGCGGGCTTGGACGGGTCACTGAAGCTTTCTTT
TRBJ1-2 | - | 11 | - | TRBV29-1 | CSVVRGNGYTF | TGCAGCGTTGTTAGGGGAAATGGCTACACCTTC